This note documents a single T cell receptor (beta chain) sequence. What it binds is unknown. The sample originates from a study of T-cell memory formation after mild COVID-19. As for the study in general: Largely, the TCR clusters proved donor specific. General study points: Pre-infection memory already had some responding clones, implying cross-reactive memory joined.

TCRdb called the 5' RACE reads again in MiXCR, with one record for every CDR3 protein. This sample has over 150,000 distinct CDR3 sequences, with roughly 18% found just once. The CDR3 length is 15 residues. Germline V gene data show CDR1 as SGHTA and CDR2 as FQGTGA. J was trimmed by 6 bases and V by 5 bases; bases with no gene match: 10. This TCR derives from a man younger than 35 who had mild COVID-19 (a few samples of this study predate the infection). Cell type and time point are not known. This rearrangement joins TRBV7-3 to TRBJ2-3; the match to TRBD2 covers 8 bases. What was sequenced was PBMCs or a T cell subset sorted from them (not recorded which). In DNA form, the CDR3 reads TGTGCCAGCAGCCCATCGGGACTAGGGTCGGATACGCAGTATTTT. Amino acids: CASSPSGLGSDTQYF.